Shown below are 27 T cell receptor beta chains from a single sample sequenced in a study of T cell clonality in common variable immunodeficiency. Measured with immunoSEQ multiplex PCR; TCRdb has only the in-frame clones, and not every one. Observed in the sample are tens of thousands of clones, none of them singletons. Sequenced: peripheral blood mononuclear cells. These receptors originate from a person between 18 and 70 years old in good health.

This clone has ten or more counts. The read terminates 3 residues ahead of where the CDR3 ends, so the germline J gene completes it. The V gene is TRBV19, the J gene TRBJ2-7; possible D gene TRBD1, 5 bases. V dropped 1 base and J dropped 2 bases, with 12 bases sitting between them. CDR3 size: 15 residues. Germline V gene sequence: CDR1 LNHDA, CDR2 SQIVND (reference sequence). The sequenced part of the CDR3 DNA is TGTGCCAGTAGTATAGCCTTAACAGGACCCTACGAG. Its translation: CASSIALTGPYE. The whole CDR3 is CASSIALTGPYEQYF.

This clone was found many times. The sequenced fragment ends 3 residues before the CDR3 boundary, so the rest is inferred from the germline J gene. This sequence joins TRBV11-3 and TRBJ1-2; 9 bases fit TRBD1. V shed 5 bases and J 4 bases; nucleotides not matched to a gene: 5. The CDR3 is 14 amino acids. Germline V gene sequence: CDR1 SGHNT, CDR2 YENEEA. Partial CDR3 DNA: TGTGCCAGCAGCCCCGCGGGACAGGGCTATGGC. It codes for CASSPAGQGYG. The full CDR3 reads CASSPAGQGYGYTF.

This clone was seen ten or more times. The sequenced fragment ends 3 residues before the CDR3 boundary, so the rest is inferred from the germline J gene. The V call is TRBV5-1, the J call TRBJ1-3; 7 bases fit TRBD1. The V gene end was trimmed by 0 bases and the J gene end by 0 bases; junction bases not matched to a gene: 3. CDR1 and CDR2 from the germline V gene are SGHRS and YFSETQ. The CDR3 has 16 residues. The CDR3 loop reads CASSLGDRISGNTIYF. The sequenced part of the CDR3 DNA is TGCGCCAGCAGCTTGGGGGACAGAATCTCTGGAAACACC.

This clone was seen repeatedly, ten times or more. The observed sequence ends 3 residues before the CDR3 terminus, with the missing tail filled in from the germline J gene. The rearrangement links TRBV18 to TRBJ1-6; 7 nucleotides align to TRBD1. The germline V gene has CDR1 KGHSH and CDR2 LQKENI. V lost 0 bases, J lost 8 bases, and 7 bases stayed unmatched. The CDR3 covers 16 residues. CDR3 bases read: TGTGCCAGCTCACCACCGTCGACAGGGAACTATTCACCC. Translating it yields CASSPPSTGNYSP. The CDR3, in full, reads CASSPPSTGNYSPLHF.

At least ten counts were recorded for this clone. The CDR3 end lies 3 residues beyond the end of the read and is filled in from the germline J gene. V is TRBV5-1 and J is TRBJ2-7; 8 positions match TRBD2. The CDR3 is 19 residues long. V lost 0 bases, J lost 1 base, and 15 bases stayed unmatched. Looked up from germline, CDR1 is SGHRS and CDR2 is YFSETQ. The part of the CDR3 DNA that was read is TGCGCCAGCAGCTTGGCTAACTCCCCGGGACTAGGCGTATCCTACGAG. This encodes CASSLANSPGLGVSYE. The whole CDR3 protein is CASSLANSPGLGVSYEQYF.

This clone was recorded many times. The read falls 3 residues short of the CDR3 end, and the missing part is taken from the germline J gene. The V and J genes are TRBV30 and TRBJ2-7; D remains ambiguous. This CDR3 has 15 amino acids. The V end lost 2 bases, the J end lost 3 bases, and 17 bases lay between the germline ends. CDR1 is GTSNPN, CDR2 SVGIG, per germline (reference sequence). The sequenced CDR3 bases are TGTGCCTGGAGTCTCTTCGGCCAGGTGGGCTACGAG. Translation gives CAWSLFGQVGYE. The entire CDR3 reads CAWSLFGQVGYEQYF.

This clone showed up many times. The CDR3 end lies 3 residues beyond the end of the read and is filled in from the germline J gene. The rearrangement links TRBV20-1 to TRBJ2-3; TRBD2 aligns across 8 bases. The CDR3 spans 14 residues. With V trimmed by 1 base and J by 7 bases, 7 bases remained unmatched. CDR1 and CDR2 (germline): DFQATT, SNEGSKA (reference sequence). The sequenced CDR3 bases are TGCAGTGCTAGAGTCCTTACTAGCGGCAATACG. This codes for CSARVLTSGNT. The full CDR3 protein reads CSARVLTSGNTQYF.

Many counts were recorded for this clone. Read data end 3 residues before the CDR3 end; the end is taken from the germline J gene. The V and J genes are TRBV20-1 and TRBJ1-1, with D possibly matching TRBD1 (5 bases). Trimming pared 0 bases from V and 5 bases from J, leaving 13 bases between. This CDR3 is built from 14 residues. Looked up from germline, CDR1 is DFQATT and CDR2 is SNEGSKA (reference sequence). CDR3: CSARDQEGWTEAFF. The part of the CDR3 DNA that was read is TGCAGTGCTAGAGATCAAGAGGGGTGGACTGAA.

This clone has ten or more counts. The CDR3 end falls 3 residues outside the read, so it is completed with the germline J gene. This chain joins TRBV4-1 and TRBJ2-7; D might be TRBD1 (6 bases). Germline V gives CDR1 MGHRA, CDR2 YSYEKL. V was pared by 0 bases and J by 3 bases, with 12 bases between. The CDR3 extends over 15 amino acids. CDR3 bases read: TGCGCCAGCAGCCAAGATTCGATCAGGGGCTACGAG. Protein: CASSQDSIRGYE. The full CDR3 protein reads CASSQDSIRGYEQYF.

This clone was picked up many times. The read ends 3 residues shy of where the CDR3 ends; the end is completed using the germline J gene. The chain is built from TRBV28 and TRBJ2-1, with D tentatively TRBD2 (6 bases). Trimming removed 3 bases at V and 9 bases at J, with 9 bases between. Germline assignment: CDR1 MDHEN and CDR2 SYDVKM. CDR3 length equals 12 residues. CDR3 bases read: TGTGCCAGCAGTTTCTTGCGGGGTGAG. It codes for CASSFLRGE. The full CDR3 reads CASSFLRGEQFF.

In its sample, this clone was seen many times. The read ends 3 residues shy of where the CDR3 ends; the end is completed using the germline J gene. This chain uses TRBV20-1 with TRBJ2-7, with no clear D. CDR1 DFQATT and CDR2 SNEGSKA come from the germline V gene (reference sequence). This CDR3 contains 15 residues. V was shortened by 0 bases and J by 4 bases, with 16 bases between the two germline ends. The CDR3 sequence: CSARDIQAPYYEQYF. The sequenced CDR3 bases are TGCAGTGCTAGAGATATCCAGGCGCCCTATTACGAG.

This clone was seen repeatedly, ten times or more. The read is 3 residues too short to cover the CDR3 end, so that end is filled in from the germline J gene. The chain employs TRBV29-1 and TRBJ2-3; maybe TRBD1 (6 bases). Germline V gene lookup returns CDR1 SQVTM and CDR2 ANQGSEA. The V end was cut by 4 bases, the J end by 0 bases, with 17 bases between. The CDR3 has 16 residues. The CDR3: CSVVWYQGPSTDTQYF. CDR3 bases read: TGCAGCGTTGTGTGGTACCAGGGGCCAAGCACAGATACG.

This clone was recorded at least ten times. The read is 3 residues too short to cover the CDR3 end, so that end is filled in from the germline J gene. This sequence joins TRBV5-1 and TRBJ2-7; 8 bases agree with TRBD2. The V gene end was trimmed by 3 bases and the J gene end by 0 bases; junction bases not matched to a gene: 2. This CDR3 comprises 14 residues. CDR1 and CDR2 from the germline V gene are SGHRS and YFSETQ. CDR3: CASSWRGDSYEQYF. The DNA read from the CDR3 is TGCGCCAGCAGCTGGCGGGGGGACTCCTACGAG. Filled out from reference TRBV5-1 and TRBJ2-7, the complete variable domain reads KAGVTQTPRYLIKTRGQQVTLSCSPISGHRSVSWYQQTPGQGLQFLFEYFSETQRNKGNFPGRFSGRQFSNSRSEMNVSTLELGDSALYLCASSWRGDSYEQYFGPGTRLTVT.

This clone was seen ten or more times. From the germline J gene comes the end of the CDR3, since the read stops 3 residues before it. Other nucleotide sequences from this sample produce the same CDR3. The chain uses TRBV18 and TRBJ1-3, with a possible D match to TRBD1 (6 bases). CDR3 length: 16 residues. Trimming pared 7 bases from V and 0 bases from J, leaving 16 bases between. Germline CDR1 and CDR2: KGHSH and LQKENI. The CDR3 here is CASLHWDIGSGNTIYF. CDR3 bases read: TGTGCCAGCTTACACTGGGACATTGGCTCTGGAAACACC.

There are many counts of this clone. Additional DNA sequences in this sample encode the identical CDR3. CDR3 bases read: TGTGCCAGCAGCTTAGGGACAGCAGATGAG. Translated, it gives CASSLGTADE. The whole CDR3 sequence is CASSLGTADEQFF. J is TRBJ2-1 and V is TRBV11-3; TRBD1 is a possible D gene (6 bases). The sequenced fragment ends 3 residues before the CDR3 boundary, so the rest is inferred from the germline J gene. V was clipped by 1 base and J by 8 bases, with 9 bases between them. Germline V gene lookup returns CDR1 SGHNT and CDR2 YENEEA. The CDR3 spans 13 residues.

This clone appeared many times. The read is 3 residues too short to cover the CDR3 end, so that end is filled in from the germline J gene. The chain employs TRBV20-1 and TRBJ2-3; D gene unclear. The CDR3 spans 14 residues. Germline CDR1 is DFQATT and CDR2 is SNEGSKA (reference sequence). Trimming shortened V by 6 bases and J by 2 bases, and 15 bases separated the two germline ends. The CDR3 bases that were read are TGCAGTGCCATGACTGCCCGTAACACAGATACG. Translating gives CSAMTARNTDT. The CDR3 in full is CSAMTARNTDTQYF.

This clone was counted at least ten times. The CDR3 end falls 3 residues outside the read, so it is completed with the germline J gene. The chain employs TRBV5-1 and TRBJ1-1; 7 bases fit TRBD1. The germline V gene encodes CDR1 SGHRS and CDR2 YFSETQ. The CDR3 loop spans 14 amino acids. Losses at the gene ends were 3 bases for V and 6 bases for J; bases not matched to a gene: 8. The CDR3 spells CASSSGTVRAEAFF. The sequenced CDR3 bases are TGCGCCAGCAGCTCCGGGACAGTCAGGGCTGAA. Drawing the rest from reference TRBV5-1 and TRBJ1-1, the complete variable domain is KAGVTQTPRYLIKTRGQQVTLSCSPISGHRSVSWYQQTPGQGLQFLFEYFSETQRNKGNFPGRFSGRQFSNSRSEMNVSTLELGDSALYLCASSSGTVRAEAFFGQGTRLTVV.

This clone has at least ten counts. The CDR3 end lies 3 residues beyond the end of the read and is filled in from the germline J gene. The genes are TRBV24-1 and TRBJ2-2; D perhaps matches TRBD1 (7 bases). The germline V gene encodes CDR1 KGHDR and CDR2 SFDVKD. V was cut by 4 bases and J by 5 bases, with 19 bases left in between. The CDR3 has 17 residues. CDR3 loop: CATSENTGEGGTGELFF. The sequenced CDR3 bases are TGTGCCACCAGTGAGAATACAGGGGAAGGGGGGACCGGGGAG.

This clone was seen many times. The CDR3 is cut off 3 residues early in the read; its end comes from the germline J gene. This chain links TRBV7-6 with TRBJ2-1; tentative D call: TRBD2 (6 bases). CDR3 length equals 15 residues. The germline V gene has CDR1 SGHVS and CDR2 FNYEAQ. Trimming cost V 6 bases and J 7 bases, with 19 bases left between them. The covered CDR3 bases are TGTGCCAGCAGTCACGGCCCGGGGGTAAGGAATGAG. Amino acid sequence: CASSHGPGVRNE. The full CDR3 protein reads CASSHGPGVRNEQFF.

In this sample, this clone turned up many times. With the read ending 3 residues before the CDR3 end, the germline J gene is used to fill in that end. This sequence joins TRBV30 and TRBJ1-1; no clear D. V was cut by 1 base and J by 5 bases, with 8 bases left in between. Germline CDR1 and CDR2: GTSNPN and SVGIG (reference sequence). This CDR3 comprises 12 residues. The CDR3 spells CAWSEAGTEAFF. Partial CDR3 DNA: TGTGCCTGGAGTGAGGCGGGTACTGAA.

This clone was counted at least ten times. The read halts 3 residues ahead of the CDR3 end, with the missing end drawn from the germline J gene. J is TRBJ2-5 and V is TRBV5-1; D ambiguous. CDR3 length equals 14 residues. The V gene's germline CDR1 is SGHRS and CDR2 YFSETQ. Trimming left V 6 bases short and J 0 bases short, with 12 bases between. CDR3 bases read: TGCGCCAGCAAGTCTACAGCTCACCAAGAGACC. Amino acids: CASKSTAHQET. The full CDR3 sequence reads CASKSTAHQETQYF.

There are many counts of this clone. The CDR3 bases that were read are TGCGCCAGCAGCTTGGGGCCCGGGCAGGGCGGAAACAATCAGCCC. It translates to CASSLGPGQGGNNQP. The CDR3 in full is CASSLGPGQGGNNQPQHF. J is TRBJ1-5 and V is TRBV5-1; a weak D match, TRBD1 (5 bases). The read is 3 residues too short to cover the CDR3 end, so that end is filled in from the germline J gene. This CDR3 has 18 amino acids. CDR1 and CDR2 (germline): SGHRS, YFSETQ. The V end was cut by 0 bases, the J end by 3 bases, with 19 bases between.

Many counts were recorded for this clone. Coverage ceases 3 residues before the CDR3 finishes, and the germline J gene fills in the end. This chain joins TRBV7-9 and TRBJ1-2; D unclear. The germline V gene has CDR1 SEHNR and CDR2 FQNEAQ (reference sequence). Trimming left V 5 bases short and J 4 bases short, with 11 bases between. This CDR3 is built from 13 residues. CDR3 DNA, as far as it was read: TGTGCCAGCAGCCCGGACCGGGGCTATGGC. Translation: CASSPDRGYG. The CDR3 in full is CASSPDRGYGYTF.

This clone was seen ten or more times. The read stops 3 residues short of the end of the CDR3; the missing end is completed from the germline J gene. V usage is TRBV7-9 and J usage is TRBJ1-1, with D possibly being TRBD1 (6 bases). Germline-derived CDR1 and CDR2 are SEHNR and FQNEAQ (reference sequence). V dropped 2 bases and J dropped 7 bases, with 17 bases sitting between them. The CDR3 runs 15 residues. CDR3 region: CASSLMQGPLLEAFF. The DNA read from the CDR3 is TGTGCCAGCAGCTTAATGCAGGGGCCTCTCCTTGAA.

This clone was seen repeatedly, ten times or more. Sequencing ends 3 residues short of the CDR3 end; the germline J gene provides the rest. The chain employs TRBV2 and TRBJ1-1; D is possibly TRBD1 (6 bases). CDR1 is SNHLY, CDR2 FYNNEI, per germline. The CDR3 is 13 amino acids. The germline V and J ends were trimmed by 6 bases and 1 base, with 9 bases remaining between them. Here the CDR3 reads CASSQDRNTEAFF. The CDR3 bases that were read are TGTGCCAGCAGCCAGGACAGGAACACTGAA. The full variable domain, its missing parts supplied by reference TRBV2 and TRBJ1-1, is EPEVTQTPSHQVTQMGQEVILRCVPISNHLYFYWYRQILGQKVEFLVSFYNNEISEKSEIFDDQFSVERPDGSNFTLKIRSTKLEDSAMYFCASSQDRNTEAFFGQGTRLTVV.

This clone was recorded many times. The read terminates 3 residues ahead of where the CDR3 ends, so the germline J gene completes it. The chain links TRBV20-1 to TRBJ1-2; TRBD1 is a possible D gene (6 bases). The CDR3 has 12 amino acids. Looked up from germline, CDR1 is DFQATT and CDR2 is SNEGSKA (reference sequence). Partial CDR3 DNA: TGCAGCCAAGGGGGGGTGGTCTATGGC. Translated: CSQGGVVYG. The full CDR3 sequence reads CSQGGVVYGYTF.

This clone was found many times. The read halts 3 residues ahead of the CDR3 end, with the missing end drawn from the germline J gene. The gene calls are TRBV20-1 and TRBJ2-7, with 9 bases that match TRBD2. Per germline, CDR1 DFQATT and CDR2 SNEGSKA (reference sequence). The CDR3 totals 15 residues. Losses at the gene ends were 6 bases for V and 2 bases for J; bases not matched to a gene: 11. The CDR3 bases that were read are TGCAGTGCCCAAGCTATAGCGGGAGTCCCCTACGAG. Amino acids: CSAQAIAGVPYE. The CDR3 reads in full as CSAQAIAGVPYEQYF.